Following are 22 T cell receptor beta chains from one sample sequenced in a study of T cell responses to AZD1222 COVID-19 vaccine. Only in-frame clones appear in the TCRdb table, and some are missing; sequencing was by immunoSEQ multiplex PCR. Here the sample spans some 56,000 clones, 80% to 90% being singletons. This specimen consisted of peripheral blood, obtained 28 days after the second AZD1222 dose. The receptors originated from an adult who received the AZD1222 COVID-19 vaccine.

The chain carries TRBV28 and TRBJ2-7; D gene ambiguous. The CDR3 sequence is 16 residues long. Germline CDR1 and CDR2: MDHEN and SYDVKM. Trimming shortened V by 4 bases and J by 2 bases, and 18 bases separated the two germline ends. In nucleotides, the CDR3 is TGTGCCAGCAGTTCCCAACTACGGCAGAATACCTACGAGCAGTACTTC. Protein sequence: CASSSQLRQNTYEQYF.

This chain uses TRBV30 with TRBJ2-7; no definite D call. This CDR3 comprises 12 residues. Deletions cut 4 bases from V and 0 bases from J, with 7 bases between. Germline V gene data show CDR1 as GTSNPN and CDR2 as SVGIG (reference sequence). The CDR3 region is CAWTLSSYEQYF. CDR3 nucleotides: TGTGCCTGGACACTGAGCTCCTACGAGCAGTACTTC. Drawing the rest from reference TRBV30 and TRBJ2-7, the complete variable domain is SQTIHQWPATLVQPVGSPLSLECTVEGTSNPNLYWYRQAAGRGLQLLFYSVGIGQISSEVPQNLSASRPQDRQFILSSKKLLLSDSGFYLCAWTLSSYEQYFGPGTRLTVT.

This clone turned up a few times. This chain uses TRBV5-5 with TRBJ2-7; D is perhaps TRBD2 (5 bases). This CDR3 contains 15 residues. Trimming took off 1 base at V and 3 bases at J, with 14 bases between the two ends. Germline V CDR1 and CDR2: SGHKS, YYEKEE (reference sequence). The CDR3, as DNA: TGTGCCAGCAGCTTGTTAGCGTATGGAGGCTACGAGCAGTACTTC. Residues: CASSLLAYGGYEQYF.

This clone was observed a few times. The CDR3: CASSKAGGSCTDTQYF. In nucleotides, the CDR3 is TGTGCCAGCAGCAAAGCTGGCGGGTCCTGCACAGATACGCAGTATTTT. The chain carries TRBV21-1 and TRBJ2-3; TRBD2 was called by the table and not checked on the DNA. TRBV21-1 is annotated as a pseudogene. The CDR3 extends over 16 amino acids.

The genes are TRBV27 and TRBJ1-1; no firm D call. V dropped 4 bases and J dropped 2 bases, with 11 bases sitting between them. There are 14 residues in the CDR3. CDR1 and CDR2 (germline): MNHEY, SMNVEV (reference sequence). The CDR3 DNA reads as TGTGCCAGCAGTTCCGCGGGTGGAAACACTGAAGCTTTCTTT. Its translation: CASSSAGGNTEAFF.

The chain combines TRBV10-2 with TRBJ2-7; D tentatively fits TRBD1 or TRBD2 (5 bases each). This CDR3 contains 12 residues. The V gene's germline CDR1 is WSHSY and CDR2 SAAADI. V was trimmed by 7 bases and J by 3 bases, leaving 10 bases between them. CDR3 sequence: CASTRDGYEQYF. The CDR3 bases are TGCGCCAGCACCAGGGACGGCTACGAGCAGTACTTC.

This chain joins TRBV29-1 and TRBJ1-1; D may be TRBD1 (6 bases). CDR3 length: 13 residues. CDR1 is SQVTM, CDR2 ANQGSEA, per germline. Trimming removed 7 bases at V and 0 bases at J, with 12 bases between. CDR3 nucleotide sequence: TGCAGCGCAGTTACAGGGTTGAACACTGAAGCTTTCTTT. Translating gives CSAVTGLNTEAFF. Drawing the rest from reference TRBV29-1 and TRBJ1-1, the complete variable domain is SAVISQKPSRDICQRGTSLTIQCQVDSQVTMMFWYRQQPGQSLTLIATANQGSEATYESGFVIDKFPISRPNLTFSTLTVSNMSPEDSSIYLCSAVTGLNTEAFFGQGTRLTVV.

This chain joins TRBV6-5 and TRBJ1-1; D remains unclear. V lost 3 bases and J 9 bases, leaving 17 bases between the germline ends. The germline V gene has CDR1 MNHEY and CDR2 SVGAGI. This CDR3 is 14 amino acids long. The CDR3 sequence is CASSYGITGRQAFF. As DNA, the CDR3 is TGTGCCAGCAGTTATGGTATTACGGGTAGACAAGCTTTCTTT.

This clone appeared a few times. The chain carries TRBV29-1 and TRBJ1-4; D might be TRBD1 (6 bases). The germline CDR1 and CDR2 sequences are SQVTM and ANQGSEA. V was cut by 7 bases and J by 2 bases, with 11 bases left in between. The CDR3 covers 13 residues. The CDR3 region is CSGQEPTNEKLFF. The CDR3 DNA is TGCAGCGGACAGGAGCCGACTAATGAAAAACTGTTTTTT.

The chain has TRBV19 and TRBJ1-1, with 8 bases aligning to TRBD1. The J segment lost 6 bases and the V segment lost 5 bases, leaving 5 bases of the junction unmatched. This CDR3 has 13 residues. CDR1 and CDR2 (germline): LNHDA, SQIVND (reference sequence). The chain's CDR3 is CASSSMTGAEAFF. For the CDR3, the DNA is TGTGCCAGTAGTTCAATGACAGGGGCTGAAGCTTTCTTT.

This rearrangement joins TRBV29-1 to TRBJ1-1, with 7 nucleotides matching TRBD1. The trim removed 5 bases at V and 6 bases at J, leaving 9 bases unmatched. Germline V gene lookup returns CDR1 SQVTM and CDR2 ANQGSEA. The CDR3 loop spans 13 amino acids. CDR3 sequence reads: CSVRTGDISEAFF. The CDR3, as DNA: TGCAGCGTTCGCACAGGGGATATCTCTGAAGCTTTCTTT. Full variable domain (outside the CDR3, taken from reference TRBV29-1 and TRBJ1-1): SAVISQKPSRDICQRGTSLTIQCQVDSQVTMMFWYRQQPGQSLTLIATANQGSEATYESGFVIDKFPISRPNLTFSTLTVSNMSPEDSSIYLCSVRTGDISEAFFGQGTRLTVV.

The chain joins TRBV7-9 to TRBJ2-7; the match to TRBD2 covers 7 bases. V lost 6 bases to trimming and J lost 4 bases; unmatched junction nucleotides: 6. Germline loops: CDR1 SEHNR, CDR2 FQNEAQ (reference sequence). The CDR3 runs to 13 residues. The CDR3 DNA follows: TGTGCCAGCAGTCAGGCGGGAGCTTACGAGCAGTACTTC. It codes for CASSQAGAYEQYF. Combining the CDR3 with reference TRBV7-9 and TRBJ2-7 gives the whole variable domain DTGVSQNPRHKITKRGQNVTFRCDPISEHNRLYWYRQTLGQGPEFLTYFQNEAQLEKSRLLSDRFSAERPKGSFSTLEIQRTEQGDSAMYLCASSQAGAYEQYFGPGTRLTVT.

This chain uses TRBV3-1 (or the pseudogene TRBV3-2) with TRBJ2-1, with TRBD2 identical over 12 bases. Looked up from germline, CDR1 is LGHDT and CDR2 is YNNKEL (reference sequence). V gave up 4 bases and J gave up 8 bases; unmatched junction bases: 9. The CDR3 runs to 16 residues. In DNA form, the CDR3 reads TGTGCCAGCAGCCCCCAACTAGCGGGAGGTTTCCATGAGCAGTTCTTC. Encoded protein: CASSPQLAGGFHEQFF.

This chain links TRBV5-1 with TRBJ2-3, with a weak D call TRBD1 (6 bases). The CDR3 has 15 residues. V lost 2 bases and J 2 bases, leaving 12 bases between the germline ends. CDR1 and CDR2 (germline): SGHRS, YFSETQ. CDR3 nucleotides: TGCGCCAGCAGCTTTATACAGGGAACCACAGATACGCAGTATTTT. The encoded protein is CASSFIQGTTDTQYF.

The chain combines TRBV29-1 with TRBJ2-7; D is unclear. The CDR3 length is 11 residues. Germline V gives CDR1 SQVTM, CDR2 ANQGSEA. V was trimmed by 6 bases and J by 6 bases, leaving 12 bases between them. CDR3 amino acids: CSVRPSREQYF. In DNA form, the CDR3 reads TGCAGCGTCCGACCCTCGCGCGAGCAGTACTTC.

This sequence joins TRBV27 and TRBJ2-7; possible D gene TRBD1, 6 bases. Germline CDR1 reads MNHEY; CDR2 reads SMNVEV (reference sequence). This CDR3 is built from 15 residues. The V end lost 5 bases, the J end lost 5 bases, and 19 bases lay between the germline ends. The CDR3 coding sequence is TGTGCCAGCAGTCCCCTCGGGACAACGGACCACGAGCAGTACTTC. The encoded protein is CASSPLGTTDHEQYF.

The chain is built from TRBV5-8 and TRBJ1-5; tentative D call: TRBD1 (6 bases). V was clipped by 4 bases and J by 2 bases, with 19 bases between them. Germline V lookup: CDR1 SGHTS, CDR2 YDEGEE. The CDR3 covers 17 residues. Here the CDR3 reads CASSLDLGGEGNQPQHF. The CDR3 DNA is TGTGCCAGCAGCCTAGATTTGGGGGGCGAAGGCAATCAGCCCCAGCATTTT.

This clone was detected once. This rearrangement joins TRBV5-1 to TRBJ2-2, with D perhaps TRBD1 (6 bases). The CDR3 is 16 residues long. Germline V gene sequence: CDR1 SGHRS, CDR2 YFSETQ. The ends were cut back, 4 bases at V and 0 bases at J, with 13 bases in the middle. CDR3: CASSVLRGTNTGELFF. In DNA form, the CDR3 reads TGCGCCAGCAGCGTCCTCAGGGGCACGAACACCGGGGAGCTGTTTTTT. The full variable domain, with the rest looked up from reference TRBV5-1 and TRBJ2-2, is KAGVTQTPRYLIKTRGQQVTLSCSPISGHRSVSWYQQTPGQGLQFLFEYFSETQRNKGNFPGRFSGRQFSNSRSEMNVSTLELGDSALYLCASSVLRGTNTGELFFGEGSRLTVL.

The chain joins TRBV6-5 to TRBJ2-5, with 7 bases lining up with TRBD2. The V and J ends lost 6 bases and 5 bases, in that order; junction bases with no gene match: 9. Germline CDR1 reads MNHEY; CDR2 reads SVGAGI. The CDR3 consists of 14 residues. The CDR3 sequence is CASSQIAGDETQYF. In DNA, the CDR3 is TGTGCCAGCAGCCAAATTGCGGGAGATGAGACCCAGTACTTC.

This clone occurred once. The gene calls are TRBV5-5 and TRBJ2-7; D remains unclear. The CDR3 sequence is 14 residues long. Germline loops: CDR1 SGHKS, CDR2 YYEKEE (reference sequence). Trimming removed 2 bases at V and 5 bases at J, with 14 bases between. CDR3 in amino acids: CASSFRVASNEQYF. CDR3 sequence (DNA): TGTGCCAGCAGCTTCCGGGTAGCAAGCAACGAGCAGTACTTC. Based on the CDR3 plus reference TRBV5-5 and TRBJ2-7, the full variable domain is DAGVTQSPTHLIKTRGQQVTLRCSPISGHKSVSWYQQVLGQGPQFIFQYYEKEERGRGNFPDRFSARQFPNYSSELNVNALLLGDSALYLCASSFRVASNEQYFGPGTRLTVT.

The chain combines TRBV7-3 with TRBJ2-3; 9 bases line up with TRBD2. Germline CDR1 is SGHTA and CDR2 is FQGTGA. V lost 5 bases and J lost 7; bases outside the gene matches: 7. This CDR3 is built from 14 residues. This chain's CDR3 is CASSPRTSENTQYF. CDR3 coding DNA: TGTGCCAGCAGCCCAAGGACTAGCGAAAATACGCAGTATTTT.

The CDR3 coding sequence is TGTGCCAGCAGCAGGGCAGGGGGCAGCACAGATACGCAGTATTTT. This sequence encodes CASSRAGGSTDTQYF. The chain has TRBV7-3 and TRBJ2-3; 8 positions agree with TRBD1. Germline trimming cut 5 bases from V and 0 bases from J; bases unmatched to any gene: 4. Germline CDR1 reads SGHTA; CDR2 reads FQGTGA. The CDR3 extends over 15 amino acids.